A single sample is the source of the 25 T cell receptor beta chains below, sequenced in a study of blood T cell repertoires in COVID-19. Profiling relied on immunoSEQ multiplex PCR, and the TCRdb table lists in-frame clones only, not all of them. The data show a few hundred thousand clones, with 70% to 90% seen just once and roughly 2.4% held by the top ten. The sequenced sample was PBMCs or T cells enriched from blood (not recorded which). The receptors originated from a woman between 40 and 55 years old with acute COVID-19.

The CDR3, as DNA: TGTGCCACCAGTACAGGGGGCTCAAAGGCCGGGGAGCTGTTTTTT. It specifies CATSTGGSKAGELFF. This rearrangement joins TRBV24-1 to TRBJ2-2; 9 bases are a match to TRBD1. Trimming at V came to 6 bases and at J to 6 bases, leaving 7 bases not matched to a gene. CDR1 and CDR2 (germline): KGHDR, SFDVKD. CDR3 size: 15 residues.

The chain couples TRBV19 to TRBJ2-2; tentative D call: TRBD1 (5 bases). The CDR3 has 14 amino acids. Per germline, CDR1 LNHDA and CDR2 SQIVND (reference sequence). V lost 3 bases and J lost 8, with 13 bases in between. CDR3 region: CASSIEQVTGELFF. The CDR3 coding sequence is TGTGCCAGTAGTATTGAACAGGTGACTGGGGAGCTGTTTTTT.

This clone was recorded a few times. This chain links TRBV6-2 or TRBV6-3 with TRBJ1-5, with a possible D match to TRBD1 (6 bases). The CDR3 has 16 amino acids. V was pared by 7 bases and J by 7 bases, with 23 bases between. Germline assignment: CDR1 MNHEY and CDR2 SVGEGT. CDR3: CASTPGPLRQVQPQHF. The CDR3, as DNA: TGTGCCAGCACCCCAGGACCTCTCAGACAGGTCCAGCCCCAGCATTTT.

V and J are TRBV6-6 and TRBJ1-5; D remains ambiguous. From germline, CDR1 is MNHNY and CDR2 SVGAGI (reference sequence). The CDR3 length is 14 residues. V lost 6 bases and J 6 bases, leaving 15 bases between the germline ends. CDR3 bases: TGTGCCAGCAGAGTCCGCGAGTCCTTTCAGCCCCAGCATTTT. Residues: CASRVRESFQPQHF.

The rearrangement joins TRBV10-1 to TRBJ2-1, with D possibly TRBD2 on 6 matching bases. CDR3 length equals 13 residues. Germline V gives CDR1 WNHNN, CDR2 SYGVQD (reference sequence). V was clipped by 5 bases and J by 10 bases, with 15 bases between them. In nucleotides, the CDR3 is TGCGCCAGCAGTCCTCGCCAGCGGGCAGAGCAGTTCTTC. Translated, it gives CASSPRQRAEQFF.

This chain links TRBV11-2 with TRBJ2-5; 10 nucleotides line up with TRBD2. Germline lookup yields CDR1 SGHAT and CDR2 FQNNGV. This CDR3 has 16 residues. V trimming: 1 base; J trimming: 3 bases; junction bases outside the gene matches: 5. CDR3 DNA: TGTGCCAGCAGCTTAGGCTGGACTAGCGGCAAAGAGACCCAGTACTTC. Translating it yields CASSLGWTSGKETQYF.

V gene TRBV24-1 combines with J gene TRBJ1-5; 11 nucleotides align to TRBD1. J was trimmed by 6 bases and V by 7 bases; bases with no gene match: 4. The CDR3 totals 14 residues. Germline-derived CDR1 and CDR2 are KGHDR and SFDVKD. Written as DNA, the CDR3 is TGTGCCACCAGCGGACAGGGGGCCGCTCAGCCCCAGCATTTT. Amino acids: CATSGQGAAQPQHF.

The V call is TRBV9, the J call TRBJ2-1, with TRBD2 matching 12 bases. The V and J ends lost 0 bases and 10 bases, in that order; junction bases with no gene match: 5. CDR1 and CDR2 (germline): SGDLS, YYNGEE. This CDR3 contains 15 residues. The CDR3 region has the DNA TGTGCCAGCAGCGTAGGATCTAGCGGGAGGGGGGAGCAGTTCTTC. This codes for CASSVGSSGRGEQFF.

The V gene is TRBV10-3, the J gene TRBJ1-1; 10 bases fit TRBD1. CDR1 is ENHRY and CDR2 is SYGVKD in the germline V gene. The J segment lost 4 bases and the V segment lost 6 bases, leaving 5 bases of the junction unmatched. CDR3 length: 14 residues. CDR3 residues: CAIRLTGGTTEAFF. The CDR3 coding sequence is TGTGCCATCAGGCTGACAGGGGGCACCACTGAAGCTTTCTTT.

V and J are TRBV12-3 or TRBV12-4 and TRBJ2-7, with D perhaps matching TRBD2 (5 bases). The CDR3 extends over 13 amino acids. V shed 4 bases and J shed 6 bases, with 13 bases lying between them. Here the CDR3 DNA reads TGTGCCAGCAGTTCTAGAGGGTCTAGCGAGCAGTACGTC. Amino acid sequence: CASSSRGSSEQYV.

This clone was counted a single time. The rearrangement joins TRBV4-3 to TRBJ1-2; no clear D gene. From germline, CDR1 is LGHNA and CDR2 YSLEER. The CDR3 runs to 15 residues. V was pared by 0 bases and J by 5 bases, with 13 bases between. The chain's CDR3 is CASSQDQSGKYGYTF. In nucleotides, the CDR3 is TGCGCCAGCAGCCAAGATCAATCCGGGAAATATGGCTACACCTTC.

The rearrangement joins TRBV12-2 to TRBJ1-3; TRBD1, the table's D call, lacks a check against the DNA. TRBV12-2 is a recognized pseudogene. The CDR3 consists of 17 residues. The CDR3 DNA reads as TGTGCAAGTCGCTTAGAAGGGACAGGGGGCTCTGGAAACACCATATATTTT. As protein: CASRLEGTGGSGNTIYF.

This clone was seen only once. The J gene is TRBJ2-3, the V gene TRBV5-1; D unclear. The V gene lost 4 bases and the J gene lost 0 bases, with 12 bases spanning the gap. The germline CDR1 and CDR2 sequences are SGHRS and YFSETQ. The CDR3 contains 15 residues. The DNA of the CDR3 is TGCGCCAGCAGCCTGAGGTTCTCAAGCACAGATACGCAGTATTTT. Its translation is CASSLRFSSTDTQYF.

This chain joins TRBV18 and TRBJ1-1, with D uncertain. Germline lookup yields CDR1 KGHSH and CDR2 LQKENI. V lost 8 bases and J lost 5, with 15 bases in between. This CDR3 has 13 amino acids. CDR3: CASPGGERTEAFF. The DNA of the CDR3 is TGTGCCAGCCCAGGTGGTGAAAGAACTGAAGCTTTCTTT.

The CDR3 DNA is TGTGCCAGCAGGACAGGGCGGGACTACGAGCAGTACTTC. It specifies CASRTGRDYEQYF. V and J are TRBV27 and TRBJ2-7; D is possibly TRBD1 (7 bases). Germline CDR1 is MNHEY and CDR2 is SMNVEV (reference sequence). V lost 6 bases and J lost 3, with 12 bases in between. This CDR3 contains 13 residues.

In its sample, this clone ranks as medium-sized. The V gene is TRBV5-6, the J gene TRBJ1-1; D not certain. The germline V gene encodes CDR1 SGHDT and CDR2 YYEEEE. The CDR3 runs 13 residues. V lost 0 bases and J lost 8, with 11 bases in between. The CDR3 nucleotides are TGTGCCAGCAGCTTGGTTAGCTCGCCGGAAGCTTTCTTT. Protein sequence: CASSLVSSPEAFF.

V is TRBV18 and J is TRBJ1-2; 7 bases agree with TRBD1. The CDR3 totals 15 residues. Germline CDR1 is KGHSH and CDR2 is LQKENI. J was trimmed by 5 bases and V by 4 bases; bases with no gene match: 10. The DNA of the CDR3 is TGTGCCAGCTCACATACAGGGGTGACCTCTTATGGCTACACCTTC. Its translation: CASSHTGVTSYGYTF.

This chain uses TRBV21-1 with TRBJ1-2; the tabulated D call, TRBD1, remains unverified against the DNA. TRBV21-1 is flagged as a pseudogene. The CDR3 covers 19 residues. The chain's CDR3 is CASSKKGGQGLRVMRCYTF. The CDR3 region has the DNA TGTGCCAGCAGCAAAAAAGGAGGACAGGGTTTACGGGTGATGAGGTGCTACACCTTC.

The rearrangement links TRBV28 to TRBJ2-7; 13 nucleotides align to TRBD2. The CDR3 runs to 14 residues. V shed 4 bases, J shed 7 bases, and the junction held 4 bases outside the gene matches. Germline loops: CDR1 MDHEN, CDR2 SYDVKM. CDR3 in amino acids: CASSSPGLAGEQYF. The CDR3 nucleotides are TGTGCCAGCAGTTCCCCGGGACTAGCGGGGGAGCAGTACTTC.

The sample holds one count of this clone. The chain recombines TRBV18 with TRBJ2-1, with D possibly TRBD2 on 5 matching bases. This CDR3 contains 15 residues. Germline V gene data show CDR1 as KGHSH and CDR2 as LQKENI. The germline V and J ends were trimmed by 1 base and 1 base, with 8 bases remaining between them. The chain's CDR3 is CASSPLALSYNEQFF. The CDR3 coding sequence is TGTGCCAGCTCACCACTAGCGCTATCCTACAATGAGCAGTTCTTC.

The chain is built from TRBV5-1 and TRBJ2-1, with TRBD2 identical over 7 bases. The CDR3 extends over 16 amino acids. Germline CDR1 and CDR2: SGHRS and YFSETQ. V lost 4 bases and J lost 0; bases outside the gene matches: 7. The CDR3 coding sequence is TGCGCCAGCAGCCCCGGCGGGACTACCTCCTACAATGAGCAGTTCTTC. It translates to CASSPGGTTSYNEQFF. Full variable domain (remainder filled in from reference TRBV5-1 and TRBJ2-1): KAGVTQTPRYLIKTRGQQVTLSCSPISGHRSVSWYQQTPGQGLQFLFEYFSETQRNKGNFPGRFSGRQFSNSRSEMNVSTLELGDSALYLCASSPGGTTSYNEQFFGPGTRLTVL.

CDR3 in DNA: TGTGCCAGTAGTATAGCCGGGACAGCGAACACTGAAGCTTTCTTT. This translates into CASSIAGTANTEAFF. The V call is TRBV19, the J call TRBJ1-1; 7 nucleotides align to TRBD1. V gave up 1 base and J gave up 1 base; unmatched junction bases: 3. The CDR3 covers 15 residues. The germline gives CDR1 LNHDA, CDR2 SQIVND (reference sequence).

This clone was seen just once. V usage is TRBV24-1 and J usage is TRBJ1-3; maybe TRBD1 (6 bases). Between the trimmed V and J ends, which lost 3 bases and 4 bases, there was a span of 12 bases. CDR3 length equals 15 residues. Germline V gene sequence: CDR1 KGHDR, CDR2 SFDVKD. CDR3 region: CATSDPPGHGNTIYF. The CDR3 DNA follows: TGTGCCACCAGTGATCCCCCGGGACACGGAAACACCATATATTTT.

The chain carries TRBV7-2 and TRBJ1-6, with D possibly being TRBD1 (5 bases). Germline V gene data show CDR1 as SGHTA and CDR2 as FQGNSA. This CDR3 contains 16 residues. Between the trimmed V and J ends, which lost 1 base and 10 bases, there was a span of 17 bases. The CDR3 region is CASSLVPPGLWSPLHF. CDR3 nucleotides: TGTGCCAGCAGCTTAGTTCCCCCAGGGTTGTGGTCACCCCTCCACTTT.

This clone was seen a few times. The chain links TRBV7-9 to TRBJ1-2; 9 nucleotides align to TRBD1. This CDR3 has 12 residues. The trim removed 4 bases at V and 8 bases at J, leaving 2 bases unmatched. Germline assignment: CDR1 SEHNR and CDR2 FQNEAQ (reference sequence). The CDR3 region has the DNA TGTGCCAGCAGCTCCACAGGGGGCGGCTACACCTTC. Its protein product is CASSSTGGGYTF.